Here is one T cell receptor (beta chain) with its context. The target antigen is unknown. This specimen includes other DNA sequences encoding the same CDR3. Repertoires were generated with immunoSEQ multiplex PCR, while TCRdb's copy carries only in-frame clones and drops some. The table records tens of thousands of clones, 90% to 95% of them present only once. This entry is derived from a study of graft-versus-host responses after intestinal transplantation. Study-level background: Anti-thymocyte globulin induction was given to all recipients, followed by tacrolimus and steroids for around three years. Whole-study results and caveats: Within allografts, high graft-versus-host to host-versus-graft clonal ratios were seen among patients with graft-donor T cell macrochimerism. Association was observed between peak circulating GvH clone levels and early post-transplant HvG declines.

This CDR3 has 12 amino acids. Germline CDR1 is LNHDA and CDR2 is SQIVND (reference sequence). V was trimmed by 5 bases and J by 4 bases, leaving 6 bases between them. The specimen comprised unstimulated CD8+ T cells sorted from spleen or lymph node cells, sampled before intestinal transplant. The receptor was derived from a human donor who received an intestinal transplant. J is TRBJ2-1 and V is TRBV19, with D tentatively TRBD1 (5 bases). The CDR3 bases are TGTGCCAGTAGTCAGGGTTACAATGAGCAGTTCTTC. Translated, it gives CASSQGYNEQFF.